The 22 T cell receptor beta chains below were found in one sample sequenced in a study of T-cell memory formation after mild COVID-19. Via MiXCR, TCRdb re-called the 5' RACE reads, giving one row per CDR3 protein. The sample consists of about 390,000 distinct CDR3 sequences, 20% to 25% of them appearing once. Sample: PBMCs or a T cell subset sorted from them (not recorded which). The receptors come from an adult woman who had mild COVID-19 (a few samples of this study predate the infection). Cell type and time point are not known.

This chain links TRBV20-1 with TRBJ2-1, with a possible D match to TRBD1 (5 bases). The CDR3 sequence is 14 residues long. Germline CDR1 reads DFQATT; CDR2 reads SNEGSKA (reference sequence). The V gene lost 6 bases and the J gene lost 4 bases, with 16 bases spanning the gap. The CDR3 DNA reads as TGCAGTGCGGGGCGTCCAGAAACTTACAATGAGCAGTTCTTC. It codes for CSAGRPETYNEQFF.

The chain has TRBV12-3 or TRBV12-4 and TRBJ1-4; D not resolved. The ends were cut back, 2 bases at V and 8 bases at J, with 9 bases in the middle. The CDR3 is 13 amino acids. CDR3 loop: CASSLRSGEKLFF. CDR3 DNA sequence: TGTGCCAGCAGTTTACGGTCCGGGGAAAAACTGTTTTTT.

This clonotype was counted a few times. This chain links TRBV7-9 with TRBJ2-1; D not certain. Germline V gene data show CDR1 as SEHNR and CDR2 as FQNEAQ (reference sequence). Trimming pared 4 bases from V and 6 bases from J, leaving 4 bases between. The CDR3 contains 11 residues. The CDR3 protein is CASSSTNEQFF. The DNA for the CDR3 is TGTGCCAGCAGCTCCACCAATGAGCAGTTCTTC.

This clonotype was observed a handful of times. V is TRBV7-3 and J is TRBJ1-1, with D perhaps TRBD1 (5 bases). CDR1 and CDR2 from the germline V gene are SGHTA and FQGTGA. V was pared by 0 bases and J by 4 bases, with 12 bases between. The CDR3 has 15 residues. This chain's CDR3 is CASSLTGGPGTEAFF. CDR3 bases: TGTGCCAGCAGCTTAACCGGGGGACCCGGCACTGAAGCTTTCTTT.

This clonotype showed up just a few times. The chain has TRBV11-3 and TRBJ1-6, with 9 bases fitting TRBD1. Germline V gives CDR1 SGHNT, CDR2 YENEEA. V was pared by 0 bases and J by 10 bases, with 4 bases of the junction left unmatched. CDR3 size: 15 residues. CDR3 in amino acids: CASSLEGQGSSPLHF. The CDR3 coding sequence is TGTGCCAGCAGCTTAGAGGGACAGGGTAGCTCACCCCTCCACTTT.

This clonotype was seen ten or more times. The chain recombines TRBV5-5 with TRBJ2-2, with D perhaps assigned TRBD1 or TRBD2 (5 bases each). Germline CDR1 reads SGHKS; CDR2 reads YYEKEE (reference sequence). The CDR3 has 16 residues. V shed 3 bases and J shed 3 bases, with 15 bases lying between them. CDR3 region: CASSSQGASDTGELFF. In DNA, the CDR3 is TGTGCCAGCAGCTCCCAGGGAGCCTCTGACACCGGGGAGCTGTTTTTT.

The chain joins TRBV29-1 to TRBJ1-2; TRBD1 aligns across 8 bases. The V gene's germline CDR1 is SQVTM and CDR2 ANQGSEA. The CDR3 has 14 amino acids. Unmatched junction bases numbered 7, after V lost 3 bases and J lost 4 bases. CDR3 sequence (DNA): TGCAGCGTTGAGATGTACAGGGGGACCTATGGCTACACCTTC. Translation: CSVEMYRGTYGYTF.

V is TRBV6-2 or TRBV6-3 and J is TRBJ1-1, with a tentative D call TRBD1 (5 bases). The V gene's germline CDR1 is MNHEY and CDR2 SVGEGT. The CDR3 runs 13 residues. Trimming took off 0 bases at V and 7 bases at J, with 9 bases between the two ends. The CDR3 protein is CASSYSRQIEAFF. CDR3 nucleotides: TGTGCCAGCAGTTACTCTCGACAGATTGAAGCTTTCTTT.

The chain carries TRBV12-3 or TRBV12-4 and TRBJ2-6, with D possibly TRBD1 on 6 matching bases. V lost 4 bases and J lost 0, with 13 bases in between. The CDR3 is 17 amino acids. As DNA, the CDR3 is TGTGCCAGCAGTTCAGGGACAATGAGCTCTGGGGCCAACGTCCTGACTTTC. Its translation: CASSSGTMSSGANVLTF.

This clonotype was seen more than once but under ten times. The V call is TRBV2, the J call TRBJ2-3, with D possibly being TRBD2 (5 bases). This CDR3 has 12 amino acids. In germline, CDR1 is SNHLY, CDR2 FYNNEI. Trimming stripped 4 bases from V and 5 bases from J, with 7 bases between. CDR3 sequence: CASSVRGDTQYF. The CDR3 DNA reads TGTGCCAGCAGTGTTCGGGGAGATACGCAGTATTTT.

This clonotype showed up just a few times. The chain links TRBV12-3 or TRBV12-4 to TRBJ2-7; 9 bases agree with TRBD2. The CDR3 runs to 15 residues. The trim removed 7 bases at V and 4 bases at J, leaving 11 bases unmatched. CDR3 nucleotides: TGTGCCAGCAAGGGAGGGGGACTAGCAGGGTACGAGCAGTACTTC. This encodes CASKGGGLAGYEQYF.

The chain links TRBV4-3 to TRBJ2-2; perhaps TRBD1 as D (6 bases). The germline V and J ends were trimmed by 0 bases and 6 bases, with 17 bases remaining between them. The V gene's germline CDR1 is LGHNA and CDR2 YSLEER. The CDR3 is 17 residues long. CDR3 sequence reads: CASSQEGVLGTPGELFF. Here the CDR3 DNA reads TGCGCCAGCAGCCAAGAGGGTGTCCTCGGGACACCCGGGGAGCTGTTTTTT.

The table lists this clonotype with a few counts. This rearrangement joins TRBV12-3 or TRBV12-4 to TRBJ2-2; maybe TRBD1 (5 bases). The CDR3 consists of 13 residues. Trimming took 5 bases from V and 4 from J, leaving 8 bases between them. The CDR3 spells CASSQQATGELFF. CDR3 nucleotides: TGTGCCAGCAGTCAACAGGCCACCGGGGAGCTGTTTTTT.

In this sample, this clonotype turned up a few times. The chain combines TRBV5-1 with TRBJ2-1; D remains ambiguous. Germline lookup yields CDR1 SGHRS and CDR2 YFSETQ. V lost 5 bases and J lost 8, with 17 bases in between. This CDR3 is 14 amino acids long. The DNA of the CDR3 is TGCGCCAGCAGTTTTGGACCCCCGATTGATGAGCAGTTCTTC. Its translation is CASSFGPPIDEQFF.

This chain's CDR3 is CASSVGQGQTYGYTF. CDR3 bases: TGTGCCAGCAGCGTAGGTCAAGGACAGACCTATGGCTACACCTTC. The gene calls are TRBV9 and TRBJ1-2; tentative D call: TRBD1 (6 bases). CDR3 size: 15 residues. The germline V gene encodes CDR1 SGDLS and CDR2 YYNGEE. Trimming left V 0 bases short and J 4 bases short, with 13 bases between.

This clonotype has only a few counts. The chain is built from TRBV12-3 or TRBV12-4 and TRBJ2-1; weak D call: TRBD1 (7 bases). This CDR3 is 15 amino acids long. With 3 bases removed from V and 4 bases from J, the gap between germline ends came to 13 bases. The CDR3 nucleotides read TGTGCCAGCAGTTTGGAGGGGGCCCCGTACAATGAGCAGTTCTTC. Amino acid sequence: CASSLEGAPYNEQFF.

This chain uses TRBV20-1 with TRBJ1-6, with D tentatively TRBD1 (6 bases). Trimming took off 1 base at V and 2 bases at J, with 12 bases between the two ends. The CDR3 runs 16 residues. Germline V gene data show CDR1 as DFQATT and CDR2 as SNEGSKA (reference sequence). CDR3 nucleotide sequence: TGCAGTGCTAGAGGGGCCTGGGACACCTATAATTCACCCCTCCACTTT. Its protein product is CSARGAWDTYNSPLHF.

This clonotype was observed many times. The chain combines TRBV7-2 with TRBJ1-5; TRBD1 is a possible D gene (6 bases). The CDR3 is 15 amino acids. With 3 bases removed from V and 4 bases from J, the gap between germline ends came to 13 bases. Germline CDR1 and CDR2: SGHTA and FQGNSA. CDR3 residues: CASSFGPGVNQPQHF. Written as DNA, the CDR3 is TGTGCCAGCAGCTTTGGTCCAGGGGTAAATCAGCCCCAGCATTTT.

J is TRBJ1-5 and V is TRBV4-1; D gene unclear. The CDR3 consists of 15 residues. Per germline, CDR1 MGHRA and CDR2 YSYEKL. The V gene lost 0 bases and the J gene lost 7 bases, with 13 bases spanning the gap. CDR3 DNA: TGCGCCAGCAGCCAAGACTGGGCTGGCGGCCAGCCCCAGCATTTT. Its translation is CASSQDWAGGQPQHF.

The chain carries TRBV3-1 and TRBJ2-3; TRBD2 aligns across 7 bases. CDR1 LGHDT and CDR2 YNNKEL come from the germline V gene (reference sequence). V shed 0 bases and J 6 bases; nucleotides not matched to a gene: 6. This CDR3 comprises 15 residues. The CDR3 DNA reads TGTGCCAGCAGCCAAGAAGCGGGGAAAACCGATACGCAGTATTTT. Residues: CASSQEAGKTDTQYF.

V and J are TRBV7-2 and TRBJ1-2; no clear D gene. Per the germline V gene, CDR1 is SGHTA and CDR2 is FQGNSA. This CDR3 region has 16 residues. Trimming removed 5 bases from V and 4 bases from J, with 20 bases in between. The CDR3 sequence is CASSTRLDPGPYGYTF. CDR3 DNA sequence: TGTGCCAGCAGCACAAGGCTGGATCCCGGTCCCTATGGCTACACCTTC.

This clonotype occurred a few times. This chain uses TRBV7-9 with TRBJ2-3; 7 nucleotides line up with TRBD1. Germline CDR1 is SEHNR and CDR2 is FQNEAQ (reference sequence). The CDR3 sequence is 14 residues long. J lost 1 base, V lost 4 bases, and 2 bases had no gene match. The CDR3 spells CASSWQGGTDTQYF. The CDR3 DNA reads as TGTGCCAGCAGCTGGCAGGGGGGCACAGATACGCAGTATTTT.